The entry that follows covers one T cell receptor (beta chain) sequence. Its antigen is currently unknown. Method: immunoSEQ multiplex PCR; TCRdb's copy keeps in-frame clones and lacks some. The sample consists of tens of thousands of clones, roughly nine tenths of them appearing once. The sample is drawn from a study of T cells in localized non-small cell lung cancer. The study, taken as a whole, reports: Tumor samples were not multi-region, leaving intratumor heterogeneity unexcluded. Appearance in adjacent lung was seen for a median approximately 58 of the top 100 tumor clones.

CDR1 and CDR2 from the germline V gene are MNHNY and SVGAGI (reference sequence). Between the trimmed V and J ends, which lost 6 bases and 3 bases, there was a span of 14 bases. CDR3 size: 14 residues. The sequence derives from a woman aged 40-70 years with stage I lung adenocarcinoma. The sequencing here drew on peripheral blood, taken before any cancer treatment. The J gene is TRBJ2-5, the V gene TRBV6-6; TRBD2 might be the D (6 bases). The CDR3 loop reads CASRYRDSKETQYF. The DNA for the CDR3 is TGTGCCAGCAGGTACCGGGACTCTAAAGAGACCCAGTACTTC.